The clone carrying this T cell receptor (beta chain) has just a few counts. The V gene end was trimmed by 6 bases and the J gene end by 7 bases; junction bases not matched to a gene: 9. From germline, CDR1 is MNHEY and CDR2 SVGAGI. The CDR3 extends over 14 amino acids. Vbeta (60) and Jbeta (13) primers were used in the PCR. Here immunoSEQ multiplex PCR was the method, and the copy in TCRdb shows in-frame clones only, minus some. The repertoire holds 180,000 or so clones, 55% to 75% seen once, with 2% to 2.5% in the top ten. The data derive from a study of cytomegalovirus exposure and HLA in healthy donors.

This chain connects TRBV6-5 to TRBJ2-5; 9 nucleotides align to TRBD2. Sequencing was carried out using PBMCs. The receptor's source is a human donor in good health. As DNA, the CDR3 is TGTGCCAGCAGACGCCGCGGGGGGGCCGTGACCCAGTACTTC. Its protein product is CASRRRGGAVTQYF.